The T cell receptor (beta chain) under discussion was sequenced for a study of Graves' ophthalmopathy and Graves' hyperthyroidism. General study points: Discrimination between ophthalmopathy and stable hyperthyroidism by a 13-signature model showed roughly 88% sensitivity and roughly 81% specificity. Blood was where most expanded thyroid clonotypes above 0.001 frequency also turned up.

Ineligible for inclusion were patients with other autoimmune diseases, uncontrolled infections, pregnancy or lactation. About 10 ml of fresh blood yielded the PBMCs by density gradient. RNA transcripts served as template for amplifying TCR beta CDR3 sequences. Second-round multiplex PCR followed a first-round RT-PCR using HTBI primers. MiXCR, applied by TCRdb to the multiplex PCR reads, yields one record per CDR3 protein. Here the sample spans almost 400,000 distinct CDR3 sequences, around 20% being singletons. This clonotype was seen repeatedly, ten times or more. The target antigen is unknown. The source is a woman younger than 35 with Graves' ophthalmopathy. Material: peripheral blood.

CDR3 in DNA: TGTGCCAGCAGTTTATGGGACTTCGCCTACGAGCAGTACTTC. Protein sequence: CASSLWDFAYEQYF. V gene TRBV28 combines with J gene TRBJ2-7; tentatively, D is TRBD2 (5 bases). The CDR3 covers 14 residues. V was cut by 0 bases and J by 2 bases, with 8 bases left in between. Germline assignment: CDR1 MDHEN and CDR2 SYDVKM.